These 27 T cell receptor beta chains came from one sample sequenced in a study of cytomegalovirus exposure and HLA in healthy donors. With 60 Vbeta and 13 Jbeta primers, the PCR was carried out. Sequencing was performed with immunoSEQ multiplex PCR; in TCRdb, only in-frame clones are kept and a portion is missing. The sample holds 150,000 to 200,000 clones, roughly 77% seen once. Input material: PBMCs. These receptor sequences come from a man aged 18 to 30 in good health and CMV-seropositive.

This clone was recorded only once. The rearrangement joins TRBV7-9 to TRBJ2-1; TRBD1 agrees at 8 bases. CDR3 length equals 15 residues. Per the germline V gene, CDR1 is SEHNR and CDR2 is FQNEAQ (reference sequence). The ends lost 5 bases at V and 5 bases at J; junction bases unmatched: 8. The CDR3 DNA reads TGTGCCAGCAGCCGAGGACAGGGCCTCCACAATGAGCAGTTCTTC. Amino acids: CASSRGQGLHNEQFF.

This clone was seen a handful of times. J is TRBJ2-3 and V is TRBV14, with 9 bases that match TRBD2. This CDR3 has 18 amino acids. Germline V lookup: CDR1 SGHDN, CDR2 FVKESK. The junction had 13 bases not matched to a gene; V was cut back by 4 bases and J by 2 bases. CDR3 DNA sequence: TGTGCCAGCAGCCTTCTTCCACTCGGACTAGCGATCACAGATACGCAGTATTTT. Amino acids: CASSLLPLGLAITDTQYF.

The chain links TRBV28 to TRBJ1-1, with 7 bases fitting TRBD1. V shed 5 bases, J shed 5 bases, and the junction held 8 bases outside the gene matches. From germline, CDR1 is MDHEN and CDR2 SYDVKM. The CDR3 consists of 14 residues. The chain's CDR3 is CASSLNRGRTEAFF. The CDR3 DNA reads TGTGCCAGCAGTCTTAACAGGGGAAGGACTGAAGCTTTCTTT.

The rearrangement links TRBV10-2 to TRBJ1-5, with D possibly matching TRBD1 (5 bases). The CDR3 totals 15 residues. Trimming pared 0 bases from V and 7 bases from J, leaving 13 bases between. Germline-derived CDR1 and CDR2 are WSHSY and SAAADI. The CDR3 DNA follows: TGCGCCAGCAGTGAGTCGGGGCAGGGCCGGCAGCCCCAGCATTTT. Its protein product is CASSESGQGRQPQHF.

The CDR3 is CASSFRVGGEQFF. The CDR3 DNA is TGTGCCAGCAGCTTTCGGGTCGGCGGTGAGCAGTTCTTC. The chain has TRBV7-9 and TRBJ2-1; the D is unclear. CDR1 SEHNR and CDR2 FQNEAQ come from the germline V gene (reference sequence). The germline V and J ends were trimmed by 3 bases and 9 bases, with 12 bases remaining between them. The CDR3 loop spans 13 amino acids.

The chain links TRBV10-3 to TRBJ2-3, with a tentative D call TRBD1 (5 bases). The CDR3 spans 18 residues. V dropped 3 bases and J dropped 0 bases, with 19 bases sitting between them. Germline V gives CDR1 ENHRY, CDR2 SYGVKD. The CDR3 DNA reads as TGTGCCATCAGTGACCCTCTGCGGAGTGACAGAAGCACAGATACGCAGTATTTT. Translation gives CAISDPLRSDRSTDTQYF.

V usage is TRBV7-2 and J usage is TRBJ2-1; TRBD1 might be the D (5 bases). Trimming pared 2 bases from V and 0 bases from J, leaving 8 bases between. The germline V gene has CDR1 SGHTA and CDR2 FQGNSA. This CDR3 is built from 15 residues. CDR3 nucleotides: TGTGCCAGCAGCTTACAGGGTAGCTCCTACAATGAGCAGTTCTTC. Residues: CASSLQGSSYNEQFF.

This sequence joins TRBV2 and TRBJ2-1, with 9 bases fitting TRBD2. In germline, CDR1 is SNHLY, CDR2 FYNNEI. The CDR3 spans 15 residues. J gave up 6 bases and V 1 base, and 4 bases lay outside the gene matches. CDR3 coding DNA: TGTGCCAGCAGTGAAGAGGCTAGCGGGGCCAATGAGCAGTTCTTC. Translation gives CASSEEASGANEQFF.

The chain has TRBV29-1 and TRBJ2-5; 9 bases match TRBD1. J gave up 5 bases and V 5 bases, and 9 bases lay outside the gene matches. The CDR3 consists of 14 residues. CDR1 and CDR2 from the germline V gene are SQVTM and ANQGSEA. The CDR3 loop is CSVTQGARGETQYF. The DNA for the CDR3 is TGCAGCGTTACACAGGGGGCGCGAGGGGAGACCCAGTACTTC.

This clone was detected only a few times. The CDR3: CASSQEMTDKAFF. The CDR3 DNA follows: TGTGCCAGCAGCCAAGAAATGACAGACAAAGCTTTCTTT. The chain links TRBV4-2 to TRBJ1-1, with D perhaps TRBD1 (5 bases). V lost 0 bases and J lost 9, with 11 bases in between. CDR1 is LGHNA, CDR2 YNFKEQ, per germline. CDR3 size: 13 residues.

V and J are TRBV2 and TRBJ1-3, with unresolved D. V was clipped by 7 bases and J by 0 bases, with 7 bases between them. In germline, CDR1 is SNHLY, CDR2 FYNNEI. The CDR3 runs to 13 residues. The CDR3: CASTGISGNTIYF. In nucleotides, the CDR3 is TGTGCCAGCACAGGTATCTCTGGAAACACCATATATTTT.

This sequence joins TRBV5-6 and TRBJ2-5; 9 bases line up with TRBD2. V gave up 4 bases and J gave up 5 bases; unmatched junction bases: 12. This CDR3 has 16 residues. Germline values: CDR1 SGHDT, CDR2 YYEEEE. The CDR3 spells CASSPESGLAMETQYF. CDR3 nucleotide sequence: TGTGCCAGCAGCCCCGAATCTGGACTAGCGATGGAGACCCAGTACTTC.

On this clone itself: Compared with germline, one end of the junction differs, possibly owing to a read error. This CDR3 is also generated by other DNA sequences in the sample. The genes are TRBV7-9 and TRBJ1-1, with a weak D call TRBD1 (5 bases). Germline V CDR1 and CDR2: SEHNR, FQNEAQ (reference sequence). The CDR3 is 12 residues long. CDR3: CSSSLRGTEAFF. CDR3 coding DNA: TGTTCCAGCAGCTTACGGGGGACTGAAGCTTTCTTT.

The V gene is TRBV28, the J gene TRBJ1-5; D gene unclear. This CDR3 is built from 13 residues. V was cut by 6 bases and J by 3 bases, with 9 bases left in between. The V gene's germline CDR1 is MDHEN and CDR2 SYDVKM. The CDR3 spells CASRWTANQPQHF. DNA for the CDR3: TGTGCCAGCAGATGGACTGCCAATCAGCCCCAGCATTTT.

This chain links TRBV27 with TRBJ1-1; 8 bases align to TRBD1. Germline CDR1 is MNHEY and CDR2 is SMNVEV (reference sequence). The CDR3 runs 16 residues. Losses at the gene ends were 0 bases for V and 0 bases for J; bases not matched to a gene: 3. CDR3 loop: CASSLSGQAMNTEAFF. CDR3 nucleotide sequence: TGTGCCAGCAGTTTATCGGGACAGGCAATGAACACTGAAGCTTTCTTT.

This clone was seen more than once but under ten times. This rearrangement joins TRBV4-1 to TRBJ1-4; 8 positions match TRBD1. Germline-derived CDR1 and CDR2 are MGHRA and YSYEKL. The CDR3 has 14 residues. J gave up 10 bases and V 4 bases, and 8 bases lay outside the gene matches. The CDR3 loop reads CASSLGPGQGKLFF. The DNA for the CDR3 is TGCGCCAGCAGCCTGGGCCCCGGACAGGGAAAACTGTTTTTT.

The CDR3 coding sequence is TGCGCCAGCAGCCCCGAAGAGGGGGCTGGAGGCTACACCTTC. Amino acids: CASSPEEGAGGYTF. V and J are TRBV5-1 and TRBJ1-2, with 7 bases aligning to TRBD1. CDR3 length: 14 amino acids. V was clipped by 4 bases and J by 8 bases; unmatched bases: 11. The germline V gene encodes CDR1 SGHRS and CDR2 YFSETQ.

The gene calls are TRBV5-6 and TRBJ2-3; 10 nucleotides match TRBD1. From germline, CDR1 is SGHDT and CDR2 YYEEEE. This CDR3 comprises 15 residues. V was pared by 4 bases and J by 5 bases, with 7 bases of the junction left unmatched. The DNA of the CDR3 is TGTGCCAGCAGCACCAGCCGGGACAGGGGAGATACGCAGTATTTT. Protein product: CASSTSRDRGDTQYF.

This clone was recorded once. The DNA for the CDR3 is TGTGCCAGCAGTGATGCCCCCACGGGGGAGCTTCACAATGAGCAGTTCTTC. It translates to CASSDAPTGELHNEQFF. This rearrangement joins TRBV6-4 to TRBJ2-1, with a tentative D call TRBD2 (6 bases). CDR1 is MRHNA, CDR2 SNTAGT, per germline. The length of the CDR3 is 17 residues. With 3 bases removed from V and 5 bases from J, the gap between germline ends came to 20 bases.

The gene calls are TRBV7-9 and TRBJ2-1; no definite D call. This CDR3 is built from 13 residues. Germline loops: CDR1 SEHNR, CDR2 FQNEAQ (reference sequence). V was trimmed by 5 bases and J by 5 bases, leaving 10 bases between them. The CDR3 nucleotides read TGTGCCAGCAGCCCCTACACAGACAATGAGCAGTTCTTC. It encodes CASSPYTDNEQFF.

This clone was seen a few times. The J gene is TRBJ2-6, the V gene TRBV28; no clear D. With 5 bases removed from V and 1 base from J, the gap between germline ends came to 9 bases. There are 15 residues in the CDR3. Germline-derived CDR1 and CDR2 are MDHEN and SYDVKM. CDR3 DNA: TGTGCCAGCAGTCCGTCCGTTTCTGGGGCCAACGTCCTGACTTTC. It encodes CASSPSVSGANVLTF.

The rearrangement links TRBV7-8 to TRBJ1-1; maybe TRBD1 (6 bases). Germline V CDR1 and CDR2: SGHVS, FQNEAQ. The CDR3 spans 16 residues. With 1 base removed from V and 4 bases from J, the gap between germline ends came to 16 bases. CDR3 nucleotide sequence: TGTGCCAGCAGCTTAGGGAGGGGGGGAAGAAGCACTGAAGCTTTCTTT. Translation gives CASSLGRGGRSTEAFF.

The chain has TRBV6-1 and TRBJ2-1; tentative D call: TRBD1 (5 bases). The CDR3 has 15 amino acids. Germline lookup yields CDR1 MNHNS and CDR2 SASEGT. V lost 4 bases and J lost 7, with 17 bases in between. The CDR3 DNA follows: TGTGCCAGCAGTGTGGTTGTAGGGGCGCCAAATGAGCAGTTCTTC. This sequence encodes CASSVVVGAPNEQFF.

The chain combines TRBV10-3 with TRBJ1-5; D perhaps matches TRBD1 (6 bases). V dropped 10 bases and J dropped 5 bases, with 12 bases sitting between them. CDR3 length: 12 amino acids. CDR1 is ENHRY, CDR2 SYGVKD, per germline. This chain's CDR3 is CATGDIDQPQHF. The CDR3 nucleotides are TGTGCCACAGGGGACATCGATCAGCCCCAGCATTTT.

The chain couples TRBV5-5 to TRBJ1-2; 11 nucleotides line up with TRBD1. Trimming removed 4 bases from V and 6 bases from J; junction bases left unmatched: 5. The CDR3 consists of 14 residues. The germline V gene has CDR1 SGHKS and CDR2 YYEKEE (reference sequence). CDR3 sequence (DNA): TGTGCCAGCAGCATGGGACAGGGGGGAGATGGCTACACCTTC. Residues: CASSMGQGGDGYTF.

The chain links TRBV7-6 to TRBJ2-3, with TRBD1 as a possible D gene (6 bases). The germline V gene has CDR1 SGHVS and CDR2 FNYEAQ. Between the trimmed V and J ends, which lost 1 base and 2 bases, there was a span of 13 bases. The CDR3 length is 16 residues. DNA of the CDR3: TGTGCCAGCAGCTTAGGTCAGGGGTCCCCCACAGATACGCAGTATTTT. Translated, it gives CASSLGQGSPTDTQYF.

This clone was detected only once. The chain carries TRBV28 and TRBJ1-1, with 7 bases that match TRBD1. J was trimmed by 10 bases and V by 3 bases; bases with no gene match: 11. This CDR3 has 14 residues. CDR1 and CDR2 (germline): MDHEN, SYDVKM. This CDR3 reads CASSFGQGGDRAFF. For the CDR3, the DNA is TGTGCCAGCAGTTTCGGGCAGGGGGGTGACCGAGCTTTCTTT. Based on the CDR3 plus reference TRBV28 and TRBJ1-1, the full variable domain is DVKVTQSSRYLVKRTGEKVFLECVQDMDHENMFWYRQDPGLGLRLIYFSYDVKMKEKGDIPEGYSVSREKKERFSLILESASTNQTSMYLCASSFGQGGDRAFFGQGTRLTVV.